The next 21 T cell receptor beta chains were all read from a single sample in a study of Ad26.COV2.S vaccination and SARS-CoV-2 variants. This table comes from immunoSEQ multiplex PCR, and its TCRdb copy is limited to in-frame clones, with some not included. Of approximately 400,000 clones listed, approximately 83% were seen once; the top ten hold around 7.4%. Regarding treatment: some 20 received Ad26.COV2.S at low or high dose, single or two shots; about 5 received placebo; per-sample allocation not given. Specimens were obtained on day 63 following the first vaccine or placebo injection. The source material was peripheral blood, sampled in a trial of Ad26.COV2.S vaccine versus placebo. The receptor source for this set is a person between 18 and 65 years old who received the Ad26.COV2.S COVID-19 vaccine or a placebo.

The chain joins TRBV7-9 to TRBJ2-5, with D perhaps matching TRBD1 or TRBD2 (5 bases each). The length of the CDR3 is 15 residues. Germline CDR1 is SEHNR and CDR2 is FQNEAQ (reference sequence). V was shortened by 5 bases and J by 7 bases, with 20 bases between the two germline ends. The CDR3 DNA sequence: TGTGCCAGCAGCGTCACCGGGACGGGAAGGCGGACCCAGTACTTC. This encodes CASSVTGTGRRTQYF.

The chain links TRBV5-1 to TRBJ2-1; 7 bases agree with TRBD2. The CDR3 has 15 residues. The junction had 9 bases not matched to a gene; V was cut back by 4 bases and J by 5 bases. Germline values: CDR1 SGHRS, CDR2 YFSETQ. The CDR3 bases are TGCGCCAGCAGCGCTCTAACGGGAGGAGACAATGAGCAGTTCTTC. Protein: CASSALTGGDNEQFF.

This clone was seen more than once but under ten times. The chain combines TRBV14 with TRBJ1-1, with D unclear. The CDR3 has 18 amino acids. CDR1 is SGHDN, CDR2 FVKESK, per germline. With 1 base removed from V and 0 bases from J, the gap between germline ends came to 18 bases. CDR3 loop: CASSQGWVWGALNTEAFF. Written as DNA, the CDR3 is TGTGCCAGCAGCCAAGGTTGGGTTTGGGGAGCTTTGAACACTGAAGCTTTCTTT.

The rearrangement uses TRBV7-3 and TRBJ1-2, with D perhaps matching TRBD1 (5 bases). The germline V gene has CDR1 SGHTA and CDR2 FQGTGA. This CDR3 region has 13 residues. V was cut by 5 bases and J by 2 bases, with 9 bases left in between. This CDR3 is CASSLGQNYGYTF. CDR3 nucleotides: TGTGCCAGCAGCCTCGGACAAAACTATGGCTACACCTTC.

The rearrangement uses TRBV4-3 and TRBJ1-1, with D hard to call. The V end was cut by 0 bases, the J end by 5 bases, with 13 bases between. Looked up from germline, CDR1 is LGHNA and CDR2 is YSLEER. This CDR3 has 15 residues. The CDR3 nucleotides are TGCGCCAGCAGCCAAGATCTCCTCGGAAGGACTGAAGCTTTCTTT. This gives the protein CASSQDLLGRTEAFF.

The chain joins TRBV7-2 to TRBJ1-6; D unclear. V was cut by 0 bases and J by 6 bases, with 9 bases left in between. The CDR3 is made up of 15 amino acids. CDR1 and CDR2 from the germline V gene are SGHTA and FQGNSA. The chain's CDR3 is CASSLAQVPNSPLHF. The DNA of the CDR3 is TGTGCCAGCAGCTTAGCGCAAGTTCCTAATTCACCCCTCCACTTT.

CDR3 DNA: TGTGCCAGCAGGCGGGTTAATTCACCCCTCCACTTT. This gives the protein CASRRVNSPLHF. This chain connects TRBV5-5 to TRBJ1-6, with D unresolved. Germline-derived CDR1 and CDR2 are SGHKS and YYEKEE (reference sequence). V dropped 5 bases and J dropped 6 bases, with 6 bases sitting between them. The CDR3 contains 12 residues. The variable domain in full, with the rest retrieved from reference TRBV5-5 and TRBJ1-6, is DAGVTQSPTHLIKTRGQQVTLRCSPISGHKSVSWYQQVLGQGPQFIFQYYEKEERGRGNFPDRFSARQFPNYSSELNVNALLLGDSALYLCASRRVNSPLHFGNGTRLTVT.

V usage is TRBV5-4 and J usage is TRBJ2-5, with D perhaps matching TRBD2 (6 bases). Germline lookup yields CDR1 SGHNT and CDR2 YYREEE (reference sequence). The V end was cut by 1 base, the J end by 5 bases, with 24 bases between. This CDR3 has 18 residues. The CDR3 DNA follows: TGTGCCAGCAGCTTGTTCCCTTGGGCGGGAACGGAGGAGGAGACCCAGTACTTC. Protein sequence: CASSLFPWAGTEEETQYF.

This rearrangement joins TRBV12-3 or TRBV12-4 to TRBJ2-7; D remains ambiguous. The CDR3 spans 13 residues. Trimming left V 5 bases short and J 6 bases short, with 14 bases between. This CDR3 is CASSISDQAEQYF. CDR3 sequence (DNA): TGTGCCAGCAGTATTTCGGACCAGGCCGAGCAGTACTTC.

This clone was found a few times. The chain uses TRBV25-1 and TRBJ2-7; D is unresolved. The CDR3 runs to 10 residues. V was cut by 4 bases and J by 6 bases, with 4 bases left in between. Germline CDR1 MGHDK, CDR2 SYGVNS. CDR3 sequence reads: CASSGPEQYF. In nucleotides, the CDR3 is TGTGCCAGCAGTGGGCCCGAGCAGTACTTC.

This clone has only one observation. CDR3 bases: TGTGCCAGCAGCTTAATGGAGGGTTTACCAGTGGGTCAGTACTTC. Its protein product is CASSLMEGLPVGQYF. The chain has TRBV5-5 and TRBJ2-4, with D possibly matching TRBD2 (6 bases). This CDR3 has 15 residues. Germline loops: CDR1 SGHKS, CDR2 YYEKEE (reference sequence). V was trimmed by 2 bases and J by 12 bases, leaving 21 bases between them.

The table lists this clone with a count of one. The chain employs TRBV5-1 and TRBJ1-1, with D unclear. The germline CDR1 and CDR2 sequences are SGHRS and YFSETQ. Trimming cost V 1 base and J 0 bases, with 7 bases left between them. The length of the CDR3 is 14 residues. CDR3 bases: TGCGCCAGCAGCTTGTCTAATATGAACACTGAAGCTTTCTTT. Encoded protein: CASSLSNMNTEAFF.

This rearrangement joins TRBV5-1 to TRBJ1-3, with a possible D match to TRBD1 (5 bases). CDR1 is SGHRS and CDR2 is YFSETQ in the germline V gene. The CDR3 contains 14 residues. V was shortened by 0 bases and J by 6 bases, with 10 bases between the two germline ends. Written as DNA, the CDR3 is TGCGCCAGCAGCTTGGAGGGCAGGGAAAACACCATATATTTT. This translates into CASSLEGRENTIYF.

This chain uses TRBV11-2 with TRBJ1-1, with a weak D call TRBD1 (5 bases). Germline V gene lookup returns CDR1 SGHAT and CDR2 FQNNGV. The CDR3 loop spans 11 amino acids. The V end lost 7 bases, the J end lost 7 bases, and 10 bases lay between the germline ends. The CDR3 is CASTWGGEAFF. The DNA of the CDR3 is TGTGCCAGCACGTGGGGGGGTGAAGCTTTCTTT.

V and J are TRBV19 and TRBJ1-1, with 7 bases that match TRBD1. The junction had 10 bases not matched to a gene; V was cut back by 5 bases and J by 1 base. The CDR3 length is 16 residues. Germline V gene data show CDR1 as LNHDA and CDR2 as SQIVND (reference sequence). The CDR3 DNA reads as TGTGCCAGTAGTTCCTCTTGGACAGGATGGAACACTGAAGCTTTCTTT. Its protein product is CASSSSWTGWNTEAFF.

The V gene is TRBV18, the J gene TRBJ1-6; 9 bases fit TRBD1. This CDR3 has 15 amino acids. The germline V gene has CDR1 KGHSH and CDR2 LQKENI. Trimming removed 3 bases from V and 10 bases from J; junction bases left unmatched: 7. CDR3 bases: TGTGCCAGCTCACCTCTACAGGGGGCGGGATCACCCCTCCACTTT. Amino acids: CASSPLQGAGSPLHF. Using reference TRBV18 and TRBJ1-6 for the parts outside the CDR3, the full variable domain is NAGVMQNPRHLVRRRGQEARLRCSPMKGHSHVYWYRQLPEEGLKFMVYLQKENIIDESGMPKERFSAEFPKEGPSILRIQQVVRGDSAAYFCASSPLQGAGSPLHFGNGTRLTVT.

This clone was counted a single time. V gene TRBV7-5 combines with J gene TRBJ2-7; the table's TRBD1 call for D was not verified on the DNA. TRBV7-5 is noted as a pseudogene. There are 13 residues in the CDR3. CDR3 sequence: CARREQLIYEQYF. In nucleotides, the CDR3 is TGTGCCAGAAGAGAACAGCTGATCTACGAGCAGTACTTC.

This clone showed up many times. This chain connects TRBV4-3 to TRBJ1-1; D is undetermined. Trimming pared 0 bases from V and 12 bases from J, leaving 14 bases between. Germline CDR1 reads LGHNA; CDR2 reads YSLEER. The CDR3 loop spans 13 amino acids. The CDR3 loop reads CASSQEVMTHPFF. The CDR3 DNA reads as TGCGCCAGCAGCCAAGAGGTAATGACGCATCCTTTCTTT.

The CDR3 sequence: CASSLLGQGNNSPLHF. DNA of the CDR3: TGTGCCAGCAGTTTGCTTGGACAGGGTAACAATTCACCCCTCCACTTT. The chain is built from TRBV2 and TRBJ1-6, with 8 bases aligning to TRBD1. The germline gives CDR1 SNHLY, CDR2 FYNNEI. The ends lost 5 bases at V and 7 bases at J; junction bases unmatched: 10. The CDR3 covers 16 residues.

The rearrangement links TRBV5-1 to TRBJ2-3; D not resolved. CDR1 and CDR2 (germline): SGHRS, YFSETQ. This CDR3 comprises 14 residues. V gave up 3 bases and J gave up 3 bases, with 11 bases separating them. CDR3 in DNA: TGCGCCAGCAGCTCGGGTCGTACGACAGATACGCAGTATTTT. Residues: CASSSGRTTDTQYF.

This chain links TRBV10-1 with TRBJ1-2; no clear D gene. The CDR3 is 18 residues long. V was cut by 4 bases and J by 4 bases, with 25 bases left in between. Germline CDR1 is WNHNN and CDR2 is SYGVQD (reference sequence). This chain's CDR3 is CASSAPGRAGSESYGYTF. The CDR3 DNA reads TGCGCCAGCAGTGCCCCAGGTAGGGCAGGTTCGGAATCCTATGGCTACACCTTC.